The 2 T cell receptor beta chains below were found in one sample sequenced in a study of beta chain features in type 1 diabetes. Isolated RNA was reverse transcribed in full, so expressed TCRB transcripts were sequenced. The protocol was immunoSEQ multiplex PCR, while the TCRdb copy is restricted to in-frame clones and leaves out a portion. This sample has roughly 400,000 clones; roughly 14% occur once, and the top ten carry under 0.04%. The material sequenced was naive CD4+ T cells from blood. All receptors come from a man in his thirties or forties in good health.

The rearrangement links TRBV29-1 to TRBJ1-5; D uncertain. The ends were cut back, 6 bases at V and 6 bases at J, with 15 bases in the middle. The germline CDR1 and CDR2 sequences are SQVTM and ANQGSEA. The CDR3 has 13 residues. Written as DNA, the CDR3 is TGCAGCGTCGGACTGGGAACGGGTCAGCCCCAGCATTTT. It specifies CSVGLGTGQPQHF. Full variable domain (missing parts from reference TRBV29-1 and TRBJ1-5): SAVISQKPSRDICQRGTSLTIQCQVDSQVTMMFWYRQQPGQSLTLIATANQGSEATYESGFVIDKFPISRPNLTFSTLTVSNMSPEDSSIYLCSVGLGTGQPQHFGDGTRLSIL.

This clone showed up just a few times. The gene calls are TRBV9 and TRBJ1-1; 7 bases line up with TRBD1. Germline CDR1 SGDLS, CDR2 YYNGEE. This CDR3 is built from 16 residues. J lost 1 base, V lost 3 bases, and 9 bases had no gene match. CDR3 region: CASSAPEGQRNTEAFF. Here the CDR3 DNA reads TGTGCCAGCAGCGCTCCTGAGGGACAGAGGAACACTGAAGCTTTCTTT.